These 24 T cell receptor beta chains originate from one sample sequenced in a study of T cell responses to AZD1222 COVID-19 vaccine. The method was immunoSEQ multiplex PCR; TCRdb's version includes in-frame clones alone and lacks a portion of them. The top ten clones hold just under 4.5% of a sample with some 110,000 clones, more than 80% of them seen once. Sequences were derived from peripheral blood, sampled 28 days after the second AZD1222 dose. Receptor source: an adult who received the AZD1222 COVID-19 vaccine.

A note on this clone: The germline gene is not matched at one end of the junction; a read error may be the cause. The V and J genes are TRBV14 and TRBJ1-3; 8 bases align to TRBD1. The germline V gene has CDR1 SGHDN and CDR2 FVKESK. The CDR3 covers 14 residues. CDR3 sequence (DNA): TGTGCCAGCAGTCAAGGCAGGGGGCGAGACACCATATATTTT. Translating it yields CASSQGRGRDTIYF.

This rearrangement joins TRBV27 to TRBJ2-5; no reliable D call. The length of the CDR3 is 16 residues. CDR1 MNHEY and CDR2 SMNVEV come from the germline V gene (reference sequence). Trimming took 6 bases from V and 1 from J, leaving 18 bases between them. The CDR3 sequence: CASSPPGRIFQETQYF. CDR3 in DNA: TGTGCCAGCAGCCCCCCCGGCAGGATATTCCAAGAGACCCAGTACTTC.

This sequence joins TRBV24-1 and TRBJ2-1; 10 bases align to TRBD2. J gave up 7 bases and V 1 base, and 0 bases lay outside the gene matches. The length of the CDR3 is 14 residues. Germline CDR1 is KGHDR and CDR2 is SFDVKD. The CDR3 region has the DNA TGTGCCACCAGTGATTTACTAGCGGGGAATGAGCAGTTCTTC. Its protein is CATSDLLAGNEQFF.

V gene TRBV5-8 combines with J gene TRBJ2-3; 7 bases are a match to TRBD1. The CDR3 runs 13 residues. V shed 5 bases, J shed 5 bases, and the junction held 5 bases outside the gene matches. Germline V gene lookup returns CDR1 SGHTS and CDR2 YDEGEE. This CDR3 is CASRGGREDTQYF. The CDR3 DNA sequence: TGTGCCAGCAGAGGGGGCCGGGAAGATACGCAGTATTTT.

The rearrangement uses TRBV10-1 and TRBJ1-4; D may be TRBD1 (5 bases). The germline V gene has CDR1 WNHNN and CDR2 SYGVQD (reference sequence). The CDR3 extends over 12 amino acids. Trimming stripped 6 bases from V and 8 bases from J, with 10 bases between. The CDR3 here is CASSREEEKLFF. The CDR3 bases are TGCGCCAGCAGCAGGGAAGAAGAAAAACTGTTTTTT.

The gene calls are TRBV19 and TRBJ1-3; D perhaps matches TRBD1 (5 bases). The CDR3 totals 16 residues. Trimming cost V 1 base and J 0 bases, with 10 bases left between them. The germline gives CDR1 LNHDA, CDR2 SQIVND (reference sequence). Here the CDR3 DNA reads TGTGCCAGTAGTATAGGGGGACGGTTCTCTGGAAACACCATATATTTT. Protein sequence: CASSIGGRFSGNTIYF.

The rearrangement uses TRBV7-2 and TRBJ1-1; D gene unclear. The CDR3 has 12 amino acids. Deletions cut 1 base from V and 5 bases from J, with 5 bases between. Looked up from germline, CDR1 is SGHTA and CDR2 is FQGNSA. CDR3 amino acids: CASSLGVTEAFF. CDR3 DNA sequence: TGTGCCAGCAGCTTAGGGGTAACTGAAGCTTTCTTT.

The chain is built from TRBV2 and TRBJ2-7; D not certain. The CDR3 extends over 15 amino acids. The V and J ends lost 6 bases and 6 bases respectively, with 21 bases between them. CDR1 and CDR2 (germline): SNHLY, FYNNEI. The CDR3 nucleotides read TGTGCCAGCAGGTTAGACGGGCTAGGTTCCGGCGAGCAGTACTTC. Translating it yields CASRLDGLGSGEQYF.

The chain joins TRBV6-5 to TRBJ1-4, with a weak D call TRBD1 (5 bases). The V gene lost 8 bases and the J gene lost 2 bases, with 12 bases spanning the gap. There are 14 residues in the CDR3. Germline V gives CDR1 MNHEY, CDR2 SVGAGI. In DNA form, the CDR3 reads TGTGCCAGCGGCGACAGAACCACTAATGAAAAACTGTTTTTT. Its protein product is CASGDRTTNEKLFF.

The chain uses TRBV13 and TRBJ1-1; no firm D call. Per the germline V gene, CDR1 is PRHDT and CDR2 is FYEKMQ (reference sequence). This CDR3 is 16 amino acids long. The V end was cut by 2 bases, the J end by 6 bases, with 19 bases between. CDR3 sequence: CASSLLGVAGPSEAFF. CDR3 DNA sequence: TGTGCCAGCAGCTTATTGGGTGTGGCAGGACCTTCTGAAGCTTTCTTT.

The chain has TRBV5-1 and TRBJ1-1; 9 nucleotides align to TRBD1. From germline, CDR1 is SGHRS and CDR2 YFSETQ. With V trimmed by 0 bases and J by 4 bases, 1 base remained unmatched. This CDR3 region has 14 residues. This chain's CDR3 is CASSLGQGVTEAFF. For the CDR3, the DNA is TGCGCCAGCAGCTTGGGACAGGGGGTCACTGAAGCTTTCTTT.

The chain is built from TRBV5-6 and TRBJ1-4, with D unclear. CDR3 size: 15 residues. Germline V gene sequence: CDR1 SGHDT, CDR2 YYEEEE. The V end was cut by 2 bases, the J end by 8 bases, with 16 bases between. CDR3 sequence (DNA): TGTGCCAGCAGCTTAGCCGGGAAGAGGTTGGAAAAACTGTTTTTT. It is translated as CASSLAGKRLEKLFF.

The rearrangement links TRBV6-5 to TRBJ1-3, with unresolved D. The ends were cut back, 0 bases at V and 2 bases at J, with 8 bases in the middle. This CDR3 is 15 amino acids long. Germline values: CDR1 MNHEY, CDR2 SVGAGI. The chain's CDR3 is CASSYSAEAGNTIYF. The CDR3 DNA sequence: TGTGCCAGCAGTTACTCCGCAGAAGCTGGAAACACCATATATTTT.

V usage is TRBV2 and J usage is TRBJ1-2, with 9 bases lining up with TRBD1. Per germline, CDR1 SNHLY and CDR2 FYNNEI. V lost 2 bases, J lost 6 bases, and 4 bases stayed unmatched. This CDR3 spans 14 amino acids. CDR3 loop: CASSEFRTGDGYTF. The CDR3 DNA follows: TGTGCCAGCAGTGAATTTAGGACAGGGGATGGCTACACCTTC.

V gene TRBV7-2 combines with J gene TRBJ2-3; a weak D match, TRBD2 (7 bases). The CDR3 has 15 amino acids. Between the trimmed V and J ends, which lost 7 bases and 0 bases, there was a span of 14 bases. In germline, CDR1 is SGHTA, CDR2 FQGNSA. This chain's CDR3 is CASTSGGSSTDTQYF. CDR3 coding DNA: TGTGCCAGCACCTCGGGGGGCAGTAGCACAGATACGCAGTATTTT.

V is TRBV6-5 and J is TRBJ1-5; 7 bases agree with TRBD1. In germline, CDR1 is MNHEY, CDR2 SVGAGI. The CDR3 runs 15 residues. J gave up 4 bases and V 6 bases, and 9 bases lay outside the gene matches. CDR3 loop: CASRTTGLGNQPQHF. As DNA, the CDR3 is TGTGCCAGCAGGACGACAGGGTTAGGTAATCAGCCCCAGCATTTT.

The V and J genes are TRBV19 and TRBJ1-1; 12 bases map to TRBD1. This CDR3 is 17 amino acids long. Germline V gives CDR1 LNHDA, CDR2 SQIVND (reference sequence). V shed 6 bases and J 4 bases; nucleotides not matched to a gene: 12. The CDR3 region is CASRGGTGGGFGTEAFF. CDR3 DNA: TGTGCCAGTAGGGGAGGGACAGGGGGCGGTTTTGGCACTGAAGCTTTCTTT.

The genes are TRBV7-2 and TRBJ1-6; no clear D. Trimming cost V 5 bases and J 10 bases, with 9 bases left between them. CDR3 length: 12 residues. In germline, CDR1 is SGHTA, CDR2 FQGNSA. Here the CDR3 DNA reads TGTGCCAGCAGCCCCCCTGGGTCACCCCTCCACTTT. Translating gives CASSPPGSPLHF.

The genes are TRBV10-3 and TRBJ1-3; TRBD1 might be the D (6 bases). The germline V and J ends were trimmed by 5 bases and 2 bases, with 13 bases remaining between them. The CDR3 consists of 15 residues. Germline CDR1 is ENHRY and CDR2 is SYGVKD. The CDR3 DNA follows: TGTGCCATCAGTACAGGGCCGGGAGCTGGAAACACCATATATTTT. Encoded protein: CAISTGPGAGNTIYF.

Here the CDR3 reads CASSLGPGSYEQYF. The CDR3 DNA reads as TGTGCCAGCAGCTTAGGGCCAGGATCCTACGAGCAGTACTTC. V usage is TRBV13 and J usage is TRBJ2-7; D gene ambiguous. The CDR3 is 14 amino acids. V was cut by 0 bases and J by 1 base, with 7 bases left in between. Germline CDR1 is PRHDT and CDR2 is FYEKMQ (reference sequence).

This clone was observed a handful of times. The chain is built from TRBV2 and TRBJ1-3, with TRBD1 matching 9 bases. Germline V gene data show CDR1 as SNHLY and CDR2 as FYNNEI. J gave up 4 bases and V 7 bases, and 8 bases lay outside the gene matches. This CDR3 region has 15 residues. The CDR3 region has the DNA TGTGCCAGCACTCCGACAGGGGGTTCAGGAAACACCATATATTTT. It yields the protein CASTPTGGSGNTIYF.

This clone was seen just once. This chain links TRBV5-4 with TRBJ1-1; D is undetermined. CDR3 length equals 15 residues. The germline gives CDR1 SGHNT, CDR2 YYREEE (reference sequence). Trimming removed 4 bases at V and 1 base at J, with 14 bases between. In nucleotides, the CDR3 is TGTGCCAGCAGCCGGCCCGGACGAGAGAACACTGAAGCTTTCTTT. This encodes CASSRPGRENTEAFF.

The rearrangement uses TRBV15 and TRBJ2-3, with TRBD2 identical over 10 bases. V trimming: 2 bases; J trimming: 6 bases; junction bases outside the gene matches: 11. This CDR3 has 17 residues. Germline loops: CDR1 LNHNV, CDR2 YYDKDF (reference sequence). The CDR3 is CATSRSPGLASGDTQYF. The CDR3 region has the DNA TGTGCCACCAGCAGATCCCCGGGACTAGCGTCCGGGGATACGCAGTATTTT.

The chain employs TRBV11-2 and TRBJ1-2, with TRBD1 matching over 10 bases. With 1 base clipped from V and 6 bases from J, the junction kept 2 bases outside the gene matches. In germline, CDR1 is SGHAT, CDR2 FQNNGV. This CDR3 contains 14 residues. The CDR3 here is CASSLGQGADGYTF. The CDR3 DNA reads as TGTGCCAGCAGCTTAGGACAGGGGGCGGATGGCTACACCTTC.